The present T cell receptor (beta chain) was sequenced within a study of cytomegalovirus exposure and HLA in healthy donors. Whole-study findings and limits: Reports state that TCR beta sequences accurately predicted most subjects' HLA-A and HLA-B alleles. V- and J-gene trimming of TCR beta was linked (in a later analysis) to a missense DCLRE1C variant. Productive status was seen about 87% or about 30% of the time for most TCR beta V segments in an earlier analysis. Most TCR sequences showed up rarely, but some public TCRs showed up in many donors.

In the PCR, 60 Vbeta and 13 Jbeta primers were used. Sequencing used immunoSEQ multiplex PCR; TCRdb keeps in-frame clones, though not all of them. The table shows over 70,000 clones, with 60% to 80% occurring only once. Details on this clone: Its antigen is still unknown.

The TCR sequence derives from a woman in her fifties or sixties in good health and CMV-seropositive. Sequencing was carried out using PBMCs.

The CDR3 DNA sequence: TGCGCCAGCAGCTTGGGGCAGGCTTACACTGAAGCTTTCTTT. It is translated as CASSLGQAYTEAFF. The V and J genes are TRBV5-1 and TRBJ1-1; D gene ambiguous. Germline V gene data show CDR1 as SGHRS and CDR2 as YFSETQ. V lost 0 bases and J lost 3, with 9 bases in between. This CDR3 contains 14 residues.